The clone carrying this TCR beta chain has just a few counts. Its antigen is still unknown. This CDR3 is 15 amino acids long. Per germline, CDR1 SNHLY and CDR2 FYNNEI. Trimming took off 5 bases at V and 4 bases at J, with 15 bases between the two ends. The data derive from a study of beta chain features in type 1 diabetes. Study-wide results and caveats: The study found moderately but significantly shorter TCRB CDR3s in all four CD4+ subsets of Type 1 diabetes patients.

Sorted CD4+ subsets: naive, central memory, regulatory, stem cell-like memory (CD45RO/CCR7/CD25/CD127/CD95/CD27 panel). Expressed TCRB transcripts were sequenced because the entire RNA isolate underwent reverse transcription. Profiling relied on immunoSEQ multiplex PCR, and the TCRdb table lists in-frame clones only, not all of them. Among 600,000 or so clones, around 11% were seen once, and the ten largest hold more than 0.1%. The sample consisted of naive CD4+ T cells from blood. This chain joins TRBV2 and TRBJ1-5; D perhaps matches TRBD1 (5 bases). The receptor was derived from a man aged 30-40 years with type 1 diabetes. This chain's CDR3 is CASSRDSNGNQPQHF. CDR3 sequence (DNA): TGTGCCAGCAGTCGCGACAGTAATGGTAATCAGCCCCAGCATTTT.